A selection of T cell receptor beta chains follows, all from one sample in a study of patients and donors after allogeneic stem cell transplantation. TCRdb analysed the RT-PCR reads with MiXCR anew, one entry per CDR3 protein. In the table there are more than 850,000 distinct CDR3 sequences, approximately 18% of which are singletons. Source material: blood, either unsorted or a sorted T cell fraction (not recorded which). Receptors originate from a human donor who was either an allogeneic HSCT recipient or a stem cell or donor lymphocyte infusion donor (not recorded which). It is not recorded whose cells these are; they may come from a transplant donor. The CDR3 runs from the conserved cysteine through the conserved F or W. A D gene is named only where the DNA matches it firmly. Rows give clone size only sometimes, using once, few, many, or a class for an expanded clone.

d_call: TRBD1; clone_size: -; j_call: TRBJ2-1; v_call: TRBV9; cdr3_nt: TGTGCCAGCAGCGCGCCGGGGACAGGGAACAATGAGCAGTTCTTC; cdr3_aa: CASSAPGTGNNEQFF
d_call: -; clone_size: many; j_call: TRBJ1-2; v_call: TRBV10-3; cdr3_nt: TGTGCCATCAGTCAACAGGGAGGCTATGGCTACACCTTC; cdr3_aa: CAISQQGGYGYTF
d_call: -; clone_size: few; j_call: TRBJ1-3; v_call: TRBV5-1; cdr3_nt: TGCGCCAGCAGTTCCGATCCGGTCATCTCTGGAAACACCATATATTTT; cdr3_aa: CASSSDPVISGNTIYF
d_call: -; clone_size: few; j_call: TRBJ2-1; v_call: TRBV21-1; cdr3_nt: TGTGCCAGCAGCAAAGCGCTAGCGGAGCCCCGGTACAATGAGCAGTTCTTC; cdr3_aa: CASSKALAEPRYNEQFF
d_call: -; clone_size: -; j_call: TRBJ1-3; v_call: TRBV9; cdr3_nt: TGTGCCAGCAGCGTAGCGTACACTGGAAACACCATATATTTT; cdr3_aa: CASSVAYTGNTIYF
d_call: -; clone_size: -; j_call: TRBJ1-6; v_call: TRBV20-1; cdr3_nt: TGCAGTGCTAGGGGGTCAGGGAGTTCACCCCTCCACTTT; cdr3_aa: CSARGSGSSPLHF
d_call: -; clone_size: few; j_call: TRBJ2-7; v_call: TRBV20-1; cdr3_nt: TGCAGTGCTAGCGGGACGTGGCAGAGCTACGAGCAGTACTTC; cdr3_aa: CSASGTWQSYEQYF
d_call: -; clone_size: -; j_call: TRBJ2-1; v_call: TRBV9; cdr3_nt: TGTGCCAGCAGCGTAACAACTGGAGTCTACAATGAGCAGTTCTTC; cdr3_aa: CASSVTTGVYNEQFF
d_call: TRBD1; clone_size: -; j_call: TRBJ1-2; v_call: TRBV6-1; cdr3_nt: TGTGCCAGCAGCACGGGACAGGGGGCCGCTGGCTACACCTTC; cdr3_aa: CASSTGQGAAGYTF
d_call: -; clone_size: few; j_call: TRBJ2-3; v_call: TRBV20-1; cdr3_nt: TGCAGTGCTAGAGAGAATAGGGTGGCAGATACGCAGTATTTT; cdr3_aa: CSARENRVADTQYF
d_call: -; clone_size: -; j_call: TRBJ1-1; v_call: TRBV6-5; cdr3_nt: TGTGCCAGCAGTTACTCTGGCTCCGGGGGCACTGAAGCTTTCTTT; cdr3_aa: CASSYSGSGGTEAFF
d_call: TRBD2; clone_size: -; j_call: TRBJ2-5; v_call: TRBV20-1; cdr3_nt: TGCAGTGCTACGGGACTAGCGGGAGGTTTTGGGGAGACCCAGTACTTC; cdr3_aa: CSATGLAGGFGETQYF
d_call: -; clone_size: -; j_call: TRBJ1-5; v_call: TRBV20-1; cdr3_nt: TGCAGTGCTCGGAAACAGGGTCTAAATCAGCCCCAGCATTTT; cdr3_aa: CSARKQGLNQPQHF
d_call: TRBD1; clone_size: -; j_call: TRBJ2-5; v_call: TRBV27; cdr3_nt: TGTGCCAGCAGTTCGGGGACAGAGGTCCTGGTGGAGACCCAGTACTTC; cdr3_aa: CASSSGTEVLVETQYF
d_call: TRBD1; clone_size: few; j_call: TRBJ2-1; v_call: TRBV29-1; cdr3_nt: TGCAGCGTTGGGGGACAGAAGTCTTCCTACAATGAGCAGTTCTTC; cdr3_aa: CSVGGQKSSYNEQFF
d_call: TRBD2; clone_size: few; j_call: TRBJ2-3; v_call: TRBV20-1; cdr3_nt: TGCAGTGCTGACCCGGGACTAGCGGGTTCAGATACGCAGTATTTT; cdr3_aa: CSADPGLAGSDTQYF
d_call: -; clone_size: -; j_call: TRBJ1-1; v_call: TRBV29-1; cdr3_nt: TGCAGCGTTGAAGGGGGCGGATTGAACACTGAAGCTTTCTTT; cdr3_aa: CSVEGGGLNTEAFF
d_call: -; clone_size: few; j_call: TRBJ2-7; v_call: TRBV14; cdr3_nt: TGTGCCAGCAGCCAGTCTTCCGAGCAGTACTTC; cdr3_aa: CASSQSSEQYF
d_call: -; clone_size: once; j_call: TRBJ1-2; v_call: TRBV10-3; cdr3_nt: TGTGCCATCATGGGTTTCGGGAGTGGTGGCTACACCTTC; cdr3_aa: CAIMGFGSGGYTF
d_call: TRBD1; clone_size: few; j_call: TRBJ2-4; v_call: TRBV29-1; cdr3_nt: TGCAGCGAAAGGACAGGGGGCTTTGCCAAAAACATTCAGTACTTC; cdr3_aa: CSERTGGFAKNIQYF
d_call: -; clone_size: few; j_call: TRBJ2-5; v_call: TRBV20-1; cdr3_nt: TGCAGTGCTAGGCGGAGGGGATTTGAAGAGACCCAGTACTTC; cdr3_aa: CSARRRGFEETQYF
d_call: -; clone_size: few; j_call: TRBJ2-7; v_call: TRBV5-6; cdr3_nt: TGTGCCAGCAGCGTGGGTAATCGGTACGAGCAGTACTTC; cdr3_aa: CASSVGNRYEQYF